This T cell receptor (beta chain) was recorded in a study of T cells in Graves' hyperthyroidism and ophthalmopathy (dated by TCRdb to the late 2010s). Study-level background: To identify distinguishing TCR V-J signatures, a discovery cohort of roughly 100 patients was used, comprising under 45 with Graves' ophthalmopathy and 57 with stable Graves' hyperthyroidism. Whether ophthalmopathy could be predicted prospectively was tested in an independent validation cohort made up of 18 to 20 hyperthyroidism patients plus 17 patients who later progressed to ophthalmopathy. For training and testing, the 100 or so patients in the discovery cohort were randomly divided in a 7:3 ratio. In addition, the study compared T-cell repertoires in thyroid tissue and in blood from roughly six Graves' hyperthyroidism patients. Following sampling, methimazole starting at 30 mg daily was given to hyperthyroidism patients, and high-dose intravenous methylprednisolone was given to ophthalmopathy patients. According to the paper, TCR Vbeta CDR3 sequencing was carried out on some 130 peripheral blood samples, which came from 40 to 45 ophthalmopathy, approximately 72 hyperthyroidism and 17 progressor patients.

A patient counted as having stable Graves' hyperthyroidism if no progression to ophthalmopathy occurred over 18 months of follow-up. Hyperthyroidism patients were newly diagnosed, with disease duration under 2 months, and aged 18 to 65 years. Patients with uncontrolled infections, other autoimmune diseases, pregnancy or lactation were excluded. Clinical symptoms, serum thyroxine and TRAb, thyroid ultrasound, and orbital computed tomography formed the basis for the diagnoses. Total RNA was extracted using Trizol reagent, and RNA quality was assessed on an Agilent 2100 Bioanalyzer. Paper-wide results and their limitations: In validation, the model predicted progression to ophthalmopathy with 55% to 71% sensitivity and approximately 78% specificity, a median of about six months before onset. Ophthalmopathy was separated from stable hyperthyroidism by a 13 V-J signature model, with around 90% sensitivity and roughly 81% specificity obtained in cross-validation and 80%/75% obtained in testing. Sample size was not statistically predetermined, and blinding of investigators to group allocation was not performed. Most expanded thyroid clonotypes (frequency above 0.001) were also detected in blood, a finding suggesting that blood repertoires may reflect thyroid immune responses.

This clonotype came up a few times. Its antigen remains undetermined. No qualities accompany the bases; no much larger clone lies one base away. From a lookup of the germline V gene, CDR1 and CDR2 are SGHTA and FQGNSA. The CDR3, cysteine through phenylalanine, is 16 amino acids long. Only the CDR3 DNA is retained, 48 bases long and in frame from the first base. V has 5 bases trimmed and J has 3 bases trimmed; junction bases matching no gene number 7. The TCR beta CDR3 regions were amplified from RNA transcripts. The TCR CDR3 was subjected to a first round of RT-PCR using the HTBI primer set and the Qiagen OneStep RT-PCR kit. The libraries were constructed in a second round of multiplex PCR and then size-selected and purified. Paired-end sequencing of the libraries was performed with 100 bp reads on an Illumina HiSeq2000. The original methods were these. Raw data were processed with SOAPnuke, discarding reads with adapters, uncalled bases, mean Phred below 15, or no exact constant-primer or identifier match. COPE v1.2.5 was used to merge the high-quality paired reads, and each unique nucleotide sequence was defined as a clonotype. MiTCR v1.1 was used to align the clonotypes against IMGT TRBV, TRBD and TRBJ reference segments. Only V-J combinations with frequency above 0.0001, covering about 99% of repertoires, were analysed. A TCS score was defined as the ratio of F50 (clonal expansion) to E x V (chaos), with BLOSUM62-based TCRdist applied between CDR3 peptides within each V-J. Welch's t-statistics and random forest reduced around 510 V-J features to 13, which were used in a naive Bayes classifier (R e1071). TCRdb reworked the public reads: Q25 trimming with fastp, MiXCR clone assembly, productive beta chains retained. Entries that share a CDR3 protein sequence are merged under the most common genes and DNA. The V and J calls were determined by TCRdb, not by the authors. The sample records some 510,000 distinct CDR3 sequences, about 45% of which are singletons. The top ten hold just over 8% of the sample.

Material for sequencing was peripheral blood or thyroid tissue (not recorded which). The chain is encoded by TRBV7-2 joined to TRBJ1-3, with 10 junctional bases fitting TRBD1. The receptor's source is a woman between 18 and 29 years old with Graves' hyperthyroidism. Donor details come from another sample of the same person, matched by shared clones. This receptor carries the CDR3 CASSEDGTGVGNTIYF. In nucleotide form, the sequence is TGTGCCAGCAGCGAAGACGGGACAGGGGTTGGAAACACCATATATTTT.